The clone carrying this T cell receptor (beta chain) was observed a handful of times. The target antigen is unknown. Blood specimens came from baseline, cycle 4 day 1, and cycle 7 day 1. Only in-frame clones appear in the TCRdb table, and some are missing; sequencing was by immunoSEQ multiplex PCR. The sample yields around 35,000 clones, 80% to 85% seen once. The data stem from a study of OX40 agonist ivuxolimab in advanced cancers. The overall study: Intravenous ivuxolimab was administered to patients every 2 weeks at 0.01 to 10 mg/kg.

V was pared by 1 base and J by 4 bases, with 2 bases between. CDR1 is SGHAT, CDR2 FQNNGV, per germline. CDR3 size: 13 residues. General study results and limits: The CD4+ and CD8+ T cells in the blood had expanded clonally by week 6 at 0.1 to 3.0 mg/kg.

The specimen was CD4+ or CD8+ T cells sorted from blood, collected in a trial of the OX40 agonist ivuxolimab. The sequence was obtained from an adult with an advanced solid tumor such as melanoma, head and neck, liver or kidney cancer. The chain recombines TRBV11-2 with TRBJ2-6; no definite D call. The CDR3: CASSLAGANVLTF. As DNA, the CDR3 is TGTGCCAGCAGCTTAGCCGGGGCCAACGTCCTGACTTTC. Full variable domain (remainder filled in from reference TRBV11-2 and TRBJ2-6): EAGVAQSPRYKIIEKRQSVAFWCNPISGHATLYWYQQILGQGPKLLIQFQNNGVVDDSQLPKDRFSAERLKGVDSTLKIQPAKLEDSAVYLCASSLAGANVLTFGAGSRLTVL.